This T cell receptor (beta chain) comes out of a study of T cell responses to AZD1222 COVID-19 vaccine. Assay: immunoSEQ multiplex PCR; the TCRdb copy retains only in-frame clones and omits some. The sample shows more than 95,000 clones, 75% to 90% of them seen only once. The TCR was taken from an adult in good health. This material consisted of peripheral blood, taken on day 0 of AZD1222 vaccination.

The DNA for the CDR3 is TGTGCCAGCACCCCGAGGCCGGGCGTTTCCTACAATGAGCAGTTCTTC. Encoded protein: CASTPRPGVSYNEQFF. The chain couples TRBV9 to TRBJ2-1; D is ambiguous. The V end lost 6 bases, the J end lost 1 base, and 17 bases lay between the germline ends. CDR3 length: 16 amino acids. Germline lookup yields CDR1 SGDLS and CDR2 YYNGEE.